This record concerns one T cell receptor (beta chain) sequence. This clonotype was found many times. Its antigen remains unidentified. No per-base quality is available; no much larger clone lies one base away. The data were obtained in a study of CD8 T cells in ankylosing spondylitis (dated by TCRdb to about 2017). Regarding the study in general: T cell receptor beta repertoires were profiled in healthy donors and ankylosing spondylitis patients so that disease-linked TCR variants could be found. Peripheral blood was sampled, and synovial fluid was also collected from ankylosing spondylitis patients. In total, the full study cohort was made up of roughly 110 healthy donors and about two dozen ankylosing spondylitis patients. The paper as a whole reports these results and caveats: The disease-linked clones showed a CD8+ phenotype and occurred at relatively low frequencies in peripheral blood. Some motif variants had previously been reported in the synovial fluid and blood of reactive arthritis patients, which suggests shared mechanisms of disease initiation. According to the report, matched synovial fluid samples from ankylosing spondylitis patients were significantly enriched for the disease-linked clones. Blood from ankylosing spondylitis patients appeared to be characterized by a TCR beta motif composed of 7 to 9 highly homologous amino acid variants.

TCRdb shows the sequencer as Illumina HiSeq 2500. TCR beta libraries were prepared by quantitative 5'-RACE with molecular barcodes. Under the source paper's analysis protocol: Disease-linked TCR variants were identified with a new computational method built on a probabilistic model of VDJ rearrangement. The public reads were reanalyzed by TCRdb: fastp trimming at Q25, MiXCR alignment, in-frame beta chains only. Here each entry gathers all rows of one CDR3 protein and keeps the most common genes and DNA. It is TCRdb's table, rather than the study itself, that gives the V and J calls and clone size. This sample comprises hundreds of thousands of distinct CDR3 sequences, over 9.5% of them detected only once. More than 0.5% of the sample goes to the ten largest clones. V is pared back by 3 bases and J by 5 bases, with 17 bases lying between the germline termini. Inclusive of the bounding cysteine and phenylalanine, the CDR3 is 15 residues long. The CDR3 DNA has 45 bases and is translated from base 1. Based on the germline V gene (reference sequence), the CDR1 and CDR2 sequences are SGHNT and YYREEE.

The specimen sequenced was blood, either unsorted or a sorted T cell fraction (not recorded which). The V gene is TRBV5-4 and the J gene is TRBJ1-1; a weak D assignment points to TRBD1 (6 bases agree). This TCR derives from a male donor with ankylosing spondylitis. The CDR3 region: CASSSLGQQGTEAFF. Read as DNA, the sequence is TGTGCCAGCAGCTCTCTTGGACAGCAGGGAACTGAAGCTTTCTTT.